This TCR beta chain was recovered during a study of blood T cell repertoires in COVID-19. About the research overall: From the United States, Italy and Spain came samples of acute and convalescent COVID-19.

V was cut by 9 bases and J by 1 base, with 10 bases left in between. The CDR3 extends over 13 amino acids. Germline assignment: CDR1 SNHLY and CDR2 FYNNEI. The table came from immunoSEQ multiplex PCR; TCRdb's copy has only in-frame clones and leaves some out. This table has some 190,000 clones, around 84% appearing once. Two negative PCRs, clearance, or symptom resolution characterized the recovered Cohort 3 donors. The sample taken for sequencing was PBMCs or T cells enriched from blood (not recorded which). This chain joins TRBV2 and TRBJ1-5; a possible D gene is TRBD1 (6 bases). The sequence was obtained from a woman under 40 who had recovered from COVID-19. DNA of the CDR3: TGTGCCAGTGCAGGGGAGAGCAATCAGCCCCAGCATTTT. Translation: CASAGESNQPQHF.